Below are 17 T cell receptor beta chains sequenced from a single sample in a study of T-cell reconstitution after alpha-beta-depleted transplantation in children. Preparation of the TCRbeta library used unique molecular identifiers. TCRdb re-called the PCR reads with MiXCR, one entry per CDR3 protein. The sample lists fewer than 400,000 distinct CDR3 sequences, roughly 25% occurring once. The specimen comprised PBMCs, mostly from graft donor cells, sampled 180 days after TCRalphabeta/CD19-depleted stem cell transplant. The origin of the receptors is a male patient younger than 18 who had a stem cell transplant for acute lymphoblastic leukemia, so the T cells may come from the graft donor.

In this sample, this clonotype turned up a few times. The gene calls are TRBV29-1 and TRBJ1-1, with 7 bases aligning to TRBD1. This CDR3 is 12 amino acids long. Germline V CDR1 and CDR2: SQVTM, ANQGSEA. The V gene end was trimmed by 4 bases and the J gene end by 5 bases; junction bases not matched to a gene: 4. CDR3 coding DNA: TGCAGCGTTGCTGACAGGGAGACTGAAGCTTTCTTT. Residues: CSVADRETEAFF. The entire variable domain, with the rest obtained from reference TRBV29-1 and TRBJ1-1, is as follows: SAVISQKPSRDICQRGTSLTIQCQVDSQVTMMFWYRQQPGQSLTLIATANQGSEATYESGFVIDKFPISRPNLTFSTLTVSNMSPEDSSIYLCSVADRETEAFFGQGTRLTVV.

The J gene is TRBJ2-5, the V gene TRBV15; no clear D. Germline V gene data show CDR1 as LNHNV and CDR2 as YYDKDF (reference sequence). The V and J ends lost 0 bases and 4 bases respectively, with 3 bases between them. There are 12 residues in the CDR3. The chain's CDR3 is CATSRDGETQYF. The CDR3, as DNA: TGTGCCACCAGCAGAGATGGAGAGACCCAGTACTTC.

The count of this clonotype is one. The V gene is TRBV9, the J gene TRBJ2-1, with 11 bases fitting TRBD2. Unmatched junction bases numbered 8, after V lost 5 bases and J lost 4 bases. The CDR3 has 16 residues. The germline V gene has CDR1 SGDLS and CDR2 YYNGEE. CDR3 in DNA: TGTGCCAGCAGTCCACCCCTAGCGGGAGGATACAATGAGCAGTTCTTC. Amino acids: CASSPPLAGGYNEQFF.

The rearrangement links TRBV7-8 to TRBJ2-3; D is ambiguous. Deletions cut 3 bases from V and 4 bases from J, with 8 bases between. Germline V gene lookup returns CDR1 SGHVS and CDR2 FQNEAQ. CDR3 length equals 13 residues. CDR3 amino acids: CASSFERPDTQYF. The CDR3 DNA reads TGTGCCAGCAGCTTCGAACGTCCAGATACGCAGTATTTT.

The V call is TRBV25-1, the J call TRBJ2-3, with unresolved D. CDR3 length: 14 residues. Germline loops: CDR1 MGHDK, CDR2 SYGVNS. V lost 1 base and J 1 base, leaving 6 bases between the germline ends. The DNA of the CDR3 is TGTGCCAGCAGTGAATTGGTTGGCACAGATACGCAGTATTTT. Protein product: CASSELVGTDTQYF.

In its sample, this clonotype was seen a few times. The chain joins TRBV5-1 to TRBJ1-4, with D unclear. Trimming took 0 bases from V and 7 from J, leaving 7 bases between them. This CDR3 contains 13 residues. Germline V gene data show CDR1 as SGHRS and CDR2 as YFSETQ. The CDR3 reads CASSLGPFEKLFF. The CDR3 DNA follows: TGCGCCAGCAGCTTGGGGCCCTTTGAAAAACTGTTTTTT. Supplemented by reference TRBV5-1 and TRBJ1-4, the full variable domain reads KAGVTQTPRYLIKTRGQQVTLSCSPISGHRSVSWYQQTPGQGLQFLFEYFSETQRNKGNFPGRFSGRQFSNSRSEMNVSTLELGDSALYLCASSLGPFEKLFFGSGTQLSVL.

This sequence joins TRBV7-2 and TRBJ2-3, with a weak D call TRBD1 (6 bases). CDR1 and CDR2 from the germline V gene are SGHTA and FQGNSA. V was pared by 2 bases and J by 5 bases, with 11 bases between. The CDR3 is 14 amino acids. Written as DNA, the CDR3 is TGTGCCAGCAGCTTAAAGGGGGATGGAGATACGCAGTATTTT. This gives the protein CASSLKGDGDTQYF.

This clonotype was counted many times. As DNA, the CDR3 is TGTGCCAGCAGTTTGAGACAGAGCTCCTACGAGCAGTACTTC. It specifies CASSLRQSSYEQYF. The genes are TRBV12-3 or TRBV12-4 and TRBJ2-7; possibly TRBD1 for D (5 bases). Deletions cut 3 bases from V and 0 bases from J, with 9 bases between. The CDR3 is 14 residues long.

This clonotype occurred a few times. The chain uses TRBV20-1 and TRBJ2-1; maybe TRBD2 (6 bases). This CDR3 region has 14 residues. Deletions cut 6 bases from V and 7 bases from J, with 19 bases between. Germline V gene sequence: CDR1 DFQATT, CDR2 SNEGSKA (reference sequence). The CDR3 region has the DNA TGCAGTGCCCCTCGAGGGCTAGCGTCGAATGAGCAGTTCTTC. This translates into CSAPRGLASNEQFF.

The V gene is TRBV27, the J gene TRBJ1-2; 9 nucleotides line up with TRBD1. This CDR3 comprises 17 residues. V lost 6 bases to trimming and J lost 7 bases; unmatched junction nucleotides: 18. From germline, CDR1 is MNHEY and CDR2 SMNVEV (reference sequence). Here the CDR3 DNA reads TGTGCCAGCAGACGCAGGACAGGGGCCACGGCCCGTGGTGGCTACACCTTC. Translating it yields CASRRRTGATARGGYTF.

The CDR3 spells CASSQVGLAGIYEQYF. The CDR3 region has the DNA TGTGCCAGCAGCCAAGTAGGGCTAGCGGGAATTTACGAGCAGTACTTC. The J gene is TRBJ2-7, the V gene TRBV3-1, with 9 bases lining up with TRBD2. The length of the CDR3 is 16 residues. In germline, CDR1 is LGHDT, CDR2 YNNKEL (reference sequence). V shed 1 base and J 4 bases; nucleotides not matched to a gene: 8.

V gene TRBV20-1 combines with J gene TRBJ1-2; 8 bases line up with TRBD1. This CDR3 region has 13 residues. The germline V gene has CDR1 DFQATT and CDR2 SNEGSKA (reference sequence). The trim removed 6 bases at V and 8 bases at J, leaving 11 bases unmatched. The CDR3 here is CSAQPQGAGGYTF. CDR3 DNA sequence: TGCAGTGCCCAACCTCAGGGGGCGGGCGGCTACACCTTC.

This clonotype was counted between two and nine times. The V and J genes are TRBV7-8 and TRBJ2-3; maybe TRBD2 (5 bases). Trimming pared 5 bases from V and 1 base from J, leaving 19 bases between. CDR3 length: 17 residues. Germline V gene data show CDR1 as SGHVS and CDR2 as FQNEAQ. The CDR3 protein is CASSRRPGGRGTDTQYF. The CDR3 coding sequence is TGTGCCAGCAGCCGCCGTCCAGGTGGGCGGGGCACAGATACGCAGTATTTT.

The sample holds a few counts of this clonotype. V is TRBV5-1 and J is TRBJ2-7; D unclear. V was trimmed by 4 bases and J by 2 bases, leaving 7 bases between them. The CDR3 covers 12 residues. In germline, CDR1 is SGHRS, CDR2 YFSETQ. CDR3 amino acids: CASSSKPYEQYF. The CDR3, as DNA: TGCGCCAGCAGCAGTAAGCCCTACGAGCAGTACTTC.

This clonotype was counted a few times. This chain links TRBV11-2 with TRBJ2-5; D ambiguous. The CDR3 length is 14 residues. Trimming removed 6 bases from V and 2 bases from J, with 13 bases in between. Germline V CDR1 and CDR2: SGHAT, FQNNGV. The CDR3 region is CASSPMAEQETQYF. The CDR3, as DNA: TGTGCCAGCAGTCCTATGGCGGAGCAAGAGACCCAGTACTTC.

The chain couples TRBV6-5 to TRBJ1-2; D is unclear. CDR1 is MNHEY and CDR2 is SVGAGI in the germline V gene. The CDR3 extends over 12 amino acids. V lost 0 bases and J 13 bases, leaving 12 bases between the germline ends. CDR3 DNA: TGTGCCAGCAGTTACTCTACGGGATCCCCCACCTTC. This gives the protein CASSYSTGSPTF.

This clonotype showed up many times. The V call is TRBV7-6, the J call TRBJ2-3; D call uncertain. This CDR3 region has 14 residues. Germline lookup yields CDR1 SGHVS and CDR2 FNYEAQ. V lost 3 bases to trimming and J lost 1 base, with 8 bases between them. CDR3 region: CASSFSGGTDTQYF. In nucleotides, the CDR3 is TGTGCCAGCAGCTTTTCTGGGGGCACAGATACGCAGTATTTT.